This TCR beta chain was captured by sequencing in a study of cytomegalovirus exposure and HLA in healthy donors. Study-wide background: Prior work identified more than 90 million unique TCR beta sequences in 150 million to 200 million T cells. Study-wide findings and caveats: Indistinguishable V segments such as TRBV6-2 and TRBV6-3 were excluded.

The germline CDR1 and CDR2 sequences are SQVTM and ANQGSEA. This CDR3 has 14 residues. J was trimmed by 6 bases and V by 1 base; bases with no gene match: 8. The PCR made use of 60 Vbeta and 13 Jbeta primers. TCRdb's table, derived via immunoSEQ multiplex PCR, lists solely in-frame clones and lacks some. Found here are 95,000 to 100,000 clones, around 86% of them singletons; the top ten hold roughly 3.5%. A note on this clone: What it binds is not known.

Sequencing used PBMCs. This chain uses TRBV29-1 with TRBJ2-5, with 7 bases that match TRBD1. This TCR was recovered from a female donor in good health and CMV-seropositive. In DNA, the CDR3 is TGCAGCGTTGAAGCCCCGCCAGGGGGAAAGACCCAGTACTTC. This codes for CSVEAPPGGKTQYF.